This section outlines one TCR beta chain sequence together with its context. This sample was included in a study of blood T cell repertoires in COVID-19. J lost 5 bases, V lost 2 bases, and 3 bases had no gene match. The CDR3 covers 14 residues. Germline CDR1 and CDR2: SGHRS and YFSETQ. Sequencing was performed with immunoSEQ multiplex PCR; in TCRdb, only in-frame clones are kept and a portion is missing. Here the sample spans about 480,000 clones, approximately 90% being singletons. V and J are TRBV5-1 and TRBJ2-2; TRBD1 matches 7 bases. The sequencing input was PBMCs or T cells enriched from blood (not recorded which). The receptor comes from a woman aged 18-35 years with acute COVID-19. Written as DNA, the CDR3 is TGCGCCAGCAGCTTAGGACAGGTGACCGGGGAGCTGTTTTTT. It is translated as CASSLGQVTGELFF.